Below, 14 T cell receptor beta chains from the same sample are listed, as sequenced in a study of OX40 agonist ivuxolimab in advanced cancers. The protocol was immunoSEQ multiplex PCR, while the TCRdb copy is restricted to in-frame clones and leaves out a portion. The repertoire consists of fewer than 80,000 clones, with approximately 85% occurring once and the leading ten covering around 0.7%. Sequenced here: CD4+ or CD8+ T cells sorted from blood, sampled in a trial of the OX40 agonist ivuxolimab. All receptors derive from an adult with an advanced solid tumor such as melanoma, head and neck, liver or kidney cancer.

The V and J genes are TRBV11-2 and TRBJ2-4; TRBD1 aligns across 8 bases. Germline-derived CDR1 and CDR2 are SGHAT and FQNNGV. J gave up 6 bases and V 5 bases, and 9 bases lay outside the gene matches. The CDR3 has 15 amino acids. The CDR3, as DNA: TGTGCCAGCAGCGCCCAACCCGGACAGGGAAACATTCAGTACTTC. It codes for CASSAQPGQGNIQYF.

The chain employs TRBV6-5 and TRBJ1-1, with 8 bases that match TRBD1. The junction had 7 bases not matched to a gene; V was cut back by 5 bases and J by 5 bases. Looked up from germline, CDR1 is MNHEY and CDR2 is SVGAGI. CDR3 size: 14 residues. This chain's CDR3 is CASSQDRDLTEAFF. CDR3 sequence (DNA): TGTGCCAGCAGTCAGGACAGGGACTTAACTGAAGCTTTCTTT.

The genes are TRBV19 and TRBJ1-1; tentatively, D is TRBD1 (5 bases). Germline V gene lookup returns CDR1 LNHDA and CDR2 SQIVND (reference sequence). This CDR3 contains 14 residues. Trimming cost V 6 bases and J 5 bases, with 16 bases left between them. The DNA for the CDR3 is TGTGCCAGTAGCCCCAAGGCAGGGATAACTGAAGCTTTCTTT. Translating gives CASSPKAGITEAFF.

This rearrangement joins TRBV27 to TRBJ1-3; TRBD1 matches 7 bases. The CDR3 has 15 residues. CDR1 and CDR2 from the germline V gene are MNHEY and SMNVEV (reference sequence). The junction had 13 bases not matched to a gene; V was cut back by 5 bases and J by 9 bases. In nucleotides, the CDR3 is TGTGCCAGCAGTAGGTCCCGACAGGGTTTTAGCACCATATATTTT. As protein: CASSRSRQGFSTIYF.

CDR3 coding DNA: TGTGCCAGCAGCACCCCTGAACGAAAACTGTTTTTT. Protein: CASSTPERKLFF. This chain uses TRBV21-1 with TRBJ1-4. TRBV21-1 is assigned pseudogene status. The CDR3 is 12 amino acids.

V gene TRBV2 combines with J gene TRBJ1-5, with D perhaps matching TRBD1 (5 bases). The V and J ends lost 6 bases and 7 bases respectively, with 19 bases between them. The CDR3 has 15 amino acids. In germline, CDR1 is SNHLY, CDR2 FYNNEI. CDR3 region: CASRLGRGEGQPQHF. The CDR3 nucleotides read TGTGCCAGCAGGTTGGGGAGGGGAGAGGGCCAGCCCCAGCATTTT.

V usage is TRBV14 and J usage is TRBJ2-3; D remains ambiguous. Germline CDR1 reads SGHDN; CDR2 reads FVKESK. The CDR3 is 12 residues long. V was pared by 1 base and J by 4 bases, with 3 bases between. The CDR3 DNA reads TGTGCCAGCAGCCAAGTCGCAGATACGCAGTATTTT. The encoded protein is CASSQVADTQYF. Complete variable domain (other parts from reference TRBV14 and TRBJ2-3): EAGVTQFPSHSVIEKGQTVTLRCDPISGHDNLYWYRRVMGKEIKFLLHFVKESKQDESGMPNNRFLAERTGGTYSTLKVQPAELEDSGVYFCASSQVADTQYFGPGTRLTVL.

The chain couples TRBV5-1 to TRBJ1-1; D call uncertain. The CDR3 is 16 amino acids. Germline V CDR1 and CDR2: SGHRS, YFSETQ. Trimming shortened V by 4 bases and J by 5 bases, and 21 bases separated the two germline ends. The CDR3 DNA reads TGCGCCAGCAGCCCCACTCCGGGCCAAGGAGGGACTGAAGCTTTCTTT. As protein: CASSPTPGQGGTEAFF.

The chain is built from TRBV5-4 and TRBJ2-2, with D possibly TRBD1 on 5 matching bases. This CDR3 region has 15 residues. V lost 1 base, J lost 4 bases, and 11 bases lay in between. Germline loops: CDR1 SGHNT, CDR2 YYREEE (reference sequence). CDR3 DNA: TGTGCCAGCAGCTTGACCTCAGGGTTCACCGGGGAGCTGTTTTTT. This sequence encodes CASSLTSGFTGELFF.

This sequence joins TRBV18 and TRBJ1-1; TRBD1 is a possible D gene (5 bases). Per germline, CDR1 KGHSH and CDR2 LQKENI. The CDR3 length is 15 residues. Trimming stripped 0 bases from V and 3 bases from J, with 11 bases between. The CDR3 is CASSPPRGTDTEAFF. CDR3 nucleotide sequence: TGTGCCAGCTCACCACCGCGAGGGACGGACACTGAAGCTTTCTTT.

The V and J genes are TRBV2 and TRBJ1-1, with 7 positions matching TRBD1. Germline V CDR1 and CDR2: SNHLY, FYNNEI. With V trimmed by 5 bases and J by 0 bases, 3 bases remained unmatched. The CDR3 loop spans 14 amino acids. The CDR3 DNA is TGTGCCAGCAGTCCCCAGGGGGTGAACACTGAAGCTTTCTTT. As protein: CASSPQGVNTEAFF.

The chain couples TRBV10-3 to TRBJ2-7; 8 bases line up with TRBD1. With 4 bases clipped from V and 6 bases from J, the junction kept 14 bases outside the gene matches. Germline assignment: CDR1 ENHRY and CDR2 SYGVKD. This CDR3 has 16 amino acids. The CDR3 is CAISVGIGQGAFEQYF. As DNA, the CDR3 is TGTGCCATCAGTGTGGGTATCGGGCAGGGGGCTTTCGAGCAGTACTTC.

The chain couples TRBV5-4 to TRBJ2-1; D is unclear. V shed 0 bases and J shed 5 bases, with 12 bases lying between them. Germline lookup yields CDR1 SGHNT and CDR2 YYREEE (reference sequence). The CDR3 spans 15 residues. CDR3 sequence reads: CASSLAGRAHNEQFF. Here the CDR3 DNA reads TGTGCCAGCAGCTTGGCCGGCCGGGCCCACAATGAGCAGTTCTTC. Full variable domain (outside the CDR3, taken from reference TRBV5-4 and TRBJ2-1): ETGVTQSPTHLIKTRGQQVTLRCSSQSGHNTVSWYQQALGQGPQFIFQYYREEENGRGNFPPRFSGLQFPNYSSELNVNALELDDSALYLCASSLAGRAHNEQFFGPGTRLTVL.

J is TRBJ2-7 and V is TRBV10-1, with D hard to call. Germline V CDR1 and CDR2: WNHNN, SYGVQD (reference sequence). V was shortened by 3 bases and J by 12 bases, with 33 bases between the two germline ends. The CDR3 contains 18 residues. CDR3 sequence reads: CASSEKGQRGLLRYGRYF. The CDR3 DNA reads TGCGCCAGCAGTGAAAAAGGGCAACGTGGGCTTTTGAGGTACGGCAGGTACTTC.